This record looks at one T cell receptor beta chain sequence and its context. Its antigen is unidentified. The data were taken from a study of T cell responses to AZD1222 COVID-19 vaccine. The study's findings and limits: In a largely white British group with more females than males, clonal diversity was possibly underestimated. Reports say nearly half of spike-specific TCRs go after unmutated variant regions.

The assay was immunoSEQ multiplex PCR, and TCRdb's table has in-frame clones only and misses some. Here the sample spans 60,000 to 80,000 clones, about 85% being singletons. This CDR3 spans 14 amino acids. The germline V and J ends were trimmed by 7 bases and 3 bases, with 19 bases remaining between them. Germline CDR1 reads SQVTM; CDR2 reads ANQGSEA. This chain links TRBV29-1 with TRBJ2-7; D perhaps matches TRBD2 (7 bases). This clonotype was obtained from an adult in good health. The sequencing used peripheral blood, collected on day 0 of AZD1222 vaccination. In DNA, the CDR3 is TGCAGCGCAGTGATCGGGGGGCTAAACTACGAGCAGTACTTC. Encoded protein: CSAVIGGLNYEQYF.